Included here is one TCR beta chain sequence, with context. This clone has just a few counts. Its antigen specificity is not known. Nothing much larger sits one base from this clone, and base qualities are not available. This sample is part of a study of Ad26.COV2.S vaccination and SARS-CoV-2 variants (dated by TCRdb to the early 2020s). The study in broad terms: Vaccine-arm donors came from COV1001, a multicentre, randomized, double-blind, placebo-controlled phase I-IIa trial of Ad26.COV2.S in healthy adults. Investigators remained blinded to trial group allocation during experiments and outcome assessment. The TCR-sequenced set comprised about 30 samples: some 19 Ad26.COV2.S vaccine recipients, 5 placebo recipients and 8 SARS-CoV-2 convalescent individuals. Trial participants were randomized into five groups of five, in which low-dose or high-dose Ad26.COV2.S was given once or twice, or placebo was given on both occasions. Dosing of Ad26.COV2.S was intramuscular, at either 5x10^10 or 1x10^11 viral particles, delivered as one shot or as two shots spaced 56 days apart. The specificity and breadth of SARS-CoV-2-reactive T cell receptors after Ad26.COV2.S vaccination were assessed by TCRbeta repertoire sequencing.

The immunoSEQ Assay was used to sequence TCRbeta CDR3 regions. After extraction, genomic DNA underwent amplification by bias-controlled multiplex PCR, followed by high-throughput sequencing. In the original analysis: To quantify the absolute abundance of each unique TCRbeta CDR3 region, sequences were collapsed and filtered. T cell fraction was estimated by normalizing TCRbeta template counts to usable DNA, which was measured by amplifying reference genes present in all nucleated cells. Repertoire TCRs were annotated as SARS-CoV-2-specific when V gene, CDR3 amino acid sequence and J gene were exactly matched to a known reactive TCR set. The reference SARS-CoV-2 TCR set was derived from MIRA and filtered for enrichment in COVID-19-positive ImmuneCODE repertoires, a step that removed public or cross-reactive TCRs. Using the MIRA antigens, annotated TCRs were further analysed by specific ORF or by position within an ORF. Breadth was defined as annotated unique rearrangements over total unique productive rearrangements; depth was the summed frequency of those rearrangements. Group comparisons of TCR breadth used two-sided Wilcoxon rank-sum tests. Held by TCRdb, this immuneACCESS table contains in-frame sequences only and omits some clones. Under half of the omission traces to an unresolved V gene where checked; the cause of the rest is unknown. V, J and clone size reflect that table, while D and trimming were determined from the DNA. The sample table shows 300,000 to 400,000 clones, and 85% are seen once. Approximately 2.1% of the sample is held by the ten biggest clonotypes.

On the study overall, not on this receptor specifically: Ad26.COV2.S recipients had higher spike-specific TCR breadth than placebo recipients (P = 0.0014). It was noted by the authors that total T cell responses may have been underestimated by the TCR breadth and depth analyses. After vaccination, spike-specific CD8+ and CD4+ T cell responses were reported to show substantial breadth. The study lacked the statistical power to compare responses across vaccine doses or regimens. Comparable non-spike TCR breadth was observed between vaccine and placebo recipients, consistent with only spike being contained in the vaccine.

Explained via the paper, the treatment or condition label denotes: roughly 20 received Ad26.COV2.S at low or high dose, single or two shots; five or six received placebo; per-sample allocation not given. For vaccine and placebo recipients, the sequenced repertoires came from samples collected on day 63 after the first injection. In Cohort 1b, more than 20 adults aged 18-55 years were enrolled at a single site in Boston, USA, between 29 July and 7 August 2020. Ad26.COV2.S consisted of a replication-incompetent adenovirus type 26 vector by which a prefusion-stabilized SARS-CoV-2 spike protein from the original Wuhan strain was expressed. The specimen comprised peripheral blood, sampled in a trial of Ad26.COV2.S vaccine versus placebo. The sequence was obtained from a person aged 18-65 years who received the Ad26.COV2.S COVID-19 vaccine or a placebo.

The CDR3 is CASRVNFYDEKLFF. The DNA reads as follows: TGTGCCAGTAGGGTGAATTTCTACGATGAAAAACTGTTTTTT. This chain joins TRBV19 to TRBJ1-4; no D segment can be confidently identified. According to the germline V gene (reference sequence), CDR1 reads LNHDA and CDR2 reads SQIVND. From cysteine to phenylalanine, the CDR3 is 14 amino acids long. Solely the CDR3 DNA is kept, with 42 bases framed from the first base. The trim is 6 bases for V and 6 bases for J, with a gap of 14 bases between the germline ends.